This T cell receptor beta chain was observed in a study of blood T cell repertoires in COVID-19. TCRdb's table, derived via immunoSEQ multiplex PCR, lists solely in-frame clones and lacks some. The table has around 99,000 clones, approximately 90% seen once. What was sequenced was peripheral blood. This sequence was found in a man in his fifties with acute or convalescent COVID-19.

The CDR3 sequence is CASSLGDSRVMNTEAFF. The CDR3 DNA reads TGTGCCAGCAGTCTAGGGGACAGCAGGGTGATGAACACTGAAGCTTTCTTT. V is TRBV27 and J is TRBJ1-1; TRBD1 agrees at 7 bases. The CDR3 has 17 amino acids. V gave up 5 bases and J gave up 0 bases; unmatched junction bases: 12. Germline V gene data show CDR1 as MNHEY and CDR2 as SMNVEV (reference sequence).